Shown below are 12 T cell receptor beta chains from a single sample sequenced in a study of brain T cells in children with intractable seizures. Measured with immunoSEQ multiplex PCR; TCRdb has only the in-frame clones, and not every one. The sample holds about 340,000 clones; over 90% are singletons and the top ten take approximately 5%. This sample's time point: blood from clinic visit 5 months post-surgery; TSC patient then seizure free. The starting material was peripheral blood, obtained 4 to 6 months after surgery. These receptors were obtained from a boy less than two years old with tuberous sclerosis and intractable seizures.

CDR3 nucleotides: TGTGCCAGCAGTGAACTTTGGGGGTTTATCCACGAGCAGTACTTC. Protein product: CASSELWGFIHEQYF. V usage is TRBV6-1 and J usage is TRBJ2-7; D may correspond to TRBD1 or TRBD2 (5 bases each). V lost 2 bases and J lost 5, with 16 bases in between. This CDR3 comprises 15 residues. CDR1 and CDR2 (germline): MNHNS, SASEGT.

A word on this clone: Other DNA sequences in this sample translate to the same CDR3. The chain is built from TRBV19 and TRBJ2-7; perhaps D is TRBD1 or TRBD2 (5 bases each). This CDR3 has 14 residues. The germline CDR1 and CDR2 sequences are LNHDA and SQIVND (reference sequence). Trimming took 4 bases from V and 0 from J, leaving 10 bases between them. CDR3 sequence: CASSTAGSSYEQYF. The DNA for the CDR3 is TGTGCCAGTAGTACGGCAGGGAGCTCCTACGAGCAGTACTTC.

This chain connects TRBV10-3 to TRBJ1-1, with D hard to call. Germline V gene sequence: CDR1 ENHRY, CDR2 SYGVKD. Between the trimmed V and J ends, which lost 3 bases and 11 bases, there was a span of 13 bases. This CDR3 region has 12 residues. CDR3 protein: CAISDIEGKAFF. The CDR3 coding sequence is TGTGCCATCAGTGATATAGAAGGGAAGGCTTTCTTT.

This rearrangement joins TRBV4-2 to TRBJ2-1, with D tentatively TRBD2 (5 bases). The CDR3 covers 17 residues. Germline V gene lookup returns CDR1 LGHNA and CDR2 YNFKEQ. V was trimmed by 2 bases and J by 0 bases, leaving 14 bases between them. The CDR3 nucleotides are TGTGCCAGCAGCCAATACGAGCGGTCTAGCTCCTACAATGAGCAGTTCTTC. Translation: CASSQYERSSSYNEQFF.

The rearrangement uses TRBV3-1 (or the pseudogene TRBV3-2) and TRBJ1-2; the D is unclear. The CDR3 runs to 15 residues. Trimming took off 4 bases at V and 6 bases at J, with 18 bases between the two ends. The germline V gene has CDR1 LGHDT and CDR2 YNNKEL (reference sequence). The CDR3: CASSPRIGNDHGYTF. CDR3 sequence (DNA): TGTGCCAGCAGCCCTCGGATAGGGAACGATCATGGCTACACCTTC.

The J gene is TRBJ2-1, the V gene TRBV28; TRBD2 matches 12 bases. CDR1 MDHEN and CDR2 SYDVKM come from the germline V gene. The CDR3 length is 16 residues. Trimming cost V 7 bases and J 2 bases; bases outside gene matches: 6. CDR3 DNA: TGTGCCAGCACCATGACTAGCGGGGGCCCCTACAATGAGCAGTTCTTC. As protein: CASTMTSGGPYNEQFF.

CDR3 DNA sequence: TGTGCCAGTAGCAGGGACAGGGAGGAGACGGAGACCCAGTACTTC. This translates into CASSRDREETETQYF. The rearrangement uses TRBV19 and TRBJ2-5; 9 positions match TRBD1. Germline lookup yields CDR1 LNHDA and CDR2 SQIVND (reference sequence). The J segment lost 5 bases and the V segment lost 6 bases, leaving 10 bases of the junction unmatched. This CDR3 is 15 amino acids long.

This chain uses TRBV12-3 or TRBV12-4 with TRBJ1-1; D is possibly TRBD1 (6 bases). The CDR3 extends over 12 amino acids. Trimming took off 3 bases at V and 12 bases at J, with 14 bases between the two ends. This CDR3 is CASSFEARGPFF. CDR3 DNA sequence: TGTGCCAGCAGTTTTGAAGCCCGGGGGCCTTTCTTT.

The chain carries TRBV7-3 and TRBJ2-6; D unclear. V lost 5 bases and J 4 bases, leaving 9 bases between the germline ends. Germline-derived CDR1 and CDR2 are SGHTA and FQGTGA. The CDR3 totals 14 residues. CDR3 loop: CASSQSGGANVLTF. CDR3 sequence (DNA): TGTGCCAGCAGCCAATCAGGAGGGGCCAACGTCCTGACTTTC.

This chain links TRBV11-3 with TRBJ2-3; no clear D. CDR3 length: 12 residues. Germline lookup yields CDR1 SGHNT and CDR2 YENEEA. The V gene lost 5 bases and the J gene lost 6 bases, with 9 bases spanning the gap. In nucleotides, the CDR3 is TGTGCCAGCAGCCCCCCTCAGGATACGCAGTATTTT. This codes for CASSPPQDTQYF.

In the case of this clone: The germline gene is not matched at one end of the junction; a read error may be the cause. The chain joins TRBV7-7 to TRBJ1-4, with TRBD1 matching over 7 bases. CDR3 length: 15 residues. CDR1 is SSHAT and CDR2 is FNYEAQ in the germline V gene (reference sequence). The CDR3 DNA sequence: TGTGCTAGCAGTCGAAGACAGGGTGCTAATGAAAAACTGTTTTTT. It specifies CASSRRQGANEKLFF.

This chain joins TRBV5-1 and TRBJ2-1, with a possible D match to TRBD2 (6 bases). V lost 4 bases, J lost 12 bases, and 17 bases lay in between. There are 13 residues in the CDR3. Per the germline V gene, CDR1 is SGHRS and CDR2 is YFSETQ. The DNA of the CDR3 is TGCGCCAGCAGCCAACCGGGAGAGGGAGCGCAGTTCTTC. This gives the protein CASSQPGEGAQFF.